This passage covers 32 T cell receptor beta chains from one sample sequenced in a study of control samples from healthy donors and cancer patients. Assay used: immunoSEQ multiplex PCR; TCRdb lists only in-frame clones, some missing. The sample yields 120,000 or so clones, around 86% seen once. The specimen sequenced was blood. These receptor sequences come from a man aged 40-55 years in good health.

The chain carries TRBV20-1 and TRBJ1-3, with D unresolved. This CDR3 region has 11 residues. The V end was cut by 6 bases, the J end by 1 base, with 4 bases between. Germline CDR1 DFQATT, CDR2 SNEGSKA (reference sequence). The CDR3 DNA reads TGCAGTGCGTCATCTGGAAACACCATATATTTT. It is translated as CSASSGNTIYF.

This chain connects TRBV29-1 to TRBJ1-5; a possible D gene is TRBD1 (5 bases). The germline gives CDR1 SQVTM, CDR2 ANQGSEA. The CDR3 loop spans 13 amino acids. V lost 5 bases, J lost 2 bases, and 10 bases lay in between. The CDR3 loop reads CSVRTSGNQPQHF. In DNA form, the CDR3 reads TGCAGCGTTAGGACAAGTGGCAATCAGCCCCAGCATTTT. Variable domain in full (rest from reference TRBV29-1 and TRBJ1-5): SAVISQKPSRDICQRGTSLTIQCQVDSQVTMMFWYRQQPGQSLTLIATANQGSEATYESGFVIDKFPISRPNLTFSTLTVSNMSPEDSSIYLCSVRTSGNQPQHFGDGTRLSIL.

The CDR3 DNA reads TGTGCCAGCAGCTATAGACTAGCCTTAGATACGCAGTATTTT. Translated: CASSYRLALDTQYF. This rearrangement joins TRBV5-8 to TRBJ2-3, with 7 nucleotides matching TRBD2. Germline-derived CDR1 and CDR2 are SGHTS and YDEGEE. This CDR3 is 14 amino acids long. V shed 3 bases and J 5 bases; nucleotides not matched to a gene: 6.

This clone was seen just once. The V and J genes are TRBV3-1 (or the pseudogene TRBV3-2) and TRBJ1-2, with no clear D. CDR3 size: 14 residues. From germline, CDR1 is LGHDT and CDR2 YNNKEL (reference sequence). V lost 3 bases and J 1 base, leaving 9 bases between the germline ends. CDR3 in DNA: TGTGCCAGCAGCCACAGCGACTTTAACTATGGCTACACCTTC. Translating it yields CASSHSDFNYGYTF.

The gene calls are TRBV18 and TRBJ2-5; 8 positions match TRBD2. The V and J ends lost 2 bases and 4 bases, in that order; junction bases with no gene match: 3. The CDR3 runs to 14 residues. The germline V gene encodes CDR1 KGHSH and CDR2 LQKENI. CDR3 nucleotides: TGTGCCAGCTCACCATTTAGCGGGGCAGAGACCCAGTACTTC. Translation gives CASSPFSGAETQYF.

This clone occurred once. This chain joins TRBV5-1 and TRBJ1-2, with a possible D match to TRBD1 (5 bases). V shed 0 bases and J shed 4 bases, with 10 bases lying between them. This CDR3 spans 14 amino acids. Per germline, CDR1 SGHRS and CDR2 YFSETQ. The CDR3 loop is CASSLAGAVYGYTF. The CDR3 DNA is TGCGCCAGCAGCTTGGCCGGGGCAGTCTATGGCTACACCTTC.

The chain joins TRBV7-8 to TRBJ1-1; D remains unclear. The V end was cut by 6 bases, the J end by 4 bases, with 12 bases between. Germline V CDR1 and CDR2: SGHVS, FQNEAQ. The CDR3 extends over 13 amino acids. The CDR3, as DNA: TGTGCCAGCAGTTCTAAAGAGGTCACTGAAGCTTTCTTT. It encodes CASSSKEVTEAFF.

V gene TRBV10-1 combines with J gene TRBJ1-4, with TRBD1 matching 7 bases. Losses at the gene ends were 5 bases for V and 5 bases for J; bases not matched to a gene: 5. The CDR3 is 14 residues long. Germline CDR1 is WNHNN and CDR2 is SYGVQD (reference sequence). The chain's CDR3 is CASSRDSANEKLFF. CDR3 bases: TGCGCCAGCAGTAGGGACAGCGCAAATGAAAAACTGTTTTTT.

This chain connects TRBV9 to TRBJ1-2, with 8 bases fitting TRBD1. Germline V gene lookup returns CDR1 SGDLS and CDR2 YYNGEE. After removal of 5 bases from V and 7 bases from J, the junction contained 7 bases not matched to a gene. The CDR3 consists of 13 residues. The DNA for the CDR3 is TGTGCCAGCAGTGGGACAGGTTATAGTGGCTACACCTTC. It translates to CASSGTGYSGYTF.

The table lists this clone with a count of one. V usage is TRBV10-3 and J usage is TRBJ2-3, with 10 bases lining up with TRBD2. V lost 3 bases to trimming and J lost 4 bases; unmatched junction nucleotides: 1. Germline CDR1 reads ENHRY; CDR2 reads SYGVKD. CDR3 length: 14 amino acids. The CDR3 DNA sequence: TGTGCCATCAGTGAAGCGGGGGGGCCAGATACGCAGTATTTT. Residues: CAISEAGGPDTQYF.

The chain is built from TRBV19 and TRBJ1-2; D unresolved. Germline CDR1 is LNHDA and CDR2 is SQIVND (reference sequence). The V and J ends lost 3 bases and 4 bases respectively, with 12 bases between them. The CDR3 runs 14 residues. The CDR3 DNA reads TGTGCCAGTAGTATGGGCCGGGAAATCTATGGCTACACCTTC. Its translation is CASSMGREIYGYTF.

This rearrangement joins TRBV10-3 to TRBJ1-6; no definite D call. Trimming removed 0 bases from V and 0 bases from J, with 9 bases in between. The CDR3 contains 17 residues. CDR1 is ENHRY and CDR2 is SYGVKD in the germline V gene. The CDR3 spells CAISESLGNSYNSPLHF. In nucleotides, the CDR3 is TGTGCCATCAGTGAGTCCTTGGGAAACTCCTATAATTCACCCCTCCACTTT.

The CDR3 coding sequence is TGTGCCAGCAGTTATGCCGGGACAAAACAAGAGACCCAGTACTTC. Its protein product is CASSYAGTKQETQYF. J is TRBJ2-5 and V is TRBV6-5, with D maybe TRBD1 (6 bases). V lost 3 bases to trimming and J lost 2 bases, with 13 bases between them. The germline CDR1 and CDR2 sequences are MNHEY and SVGAGI. This CDR3 has 15 residues.

V gene TRBV19 combines with J gene TRBJ1-4; D not certain. This CDR3 has 13 residues. CDR1 is LNHDA, CDR2 SQIVND, per germline (reference sequence). V dropped 8 bases and J dropped 0 bases, with 7 bases sitting between them. The CDR3 is CASRRATNEKLFF. CDR3 coding DNA: TGTGCCAGTCGGAGAGCAACTAATGAAAAACTGTTTTTT.

In its sample, this clone was seen once. This chain connects TRBV7-2 to TRBJ2-7; 8 bases map to TRBD2. V was pared by 4 bases and J by 1 base, with 12 bases of the junction left unmatched. The germline gives CDR1 SGHTA, CDR2 FQGNSA. The CDR3 loop spans 17 amino acids. DNA of the CDR3: TGTGCCAGCAGCTCCCATTTGTGGACTAGCAGTTCCTACGAGCAGTACTTC. Protein: CASSSHLWTSSSYEQYF.

The chain couples TRBV30 to TRBJ1-4, with D possibly being TRBD1 (5 bases). Germline V lookup: CDR1 GTSNPN, CDR2 SVGIG (reference sequence). Deletions cut 2 bases from V and 2 bases from J, with 12 bases between. This CDR3 region has 15 residues. The CDR3 DNA follows: TGTGCCTGGAGTCCTATGGGGGGGACTAATGAAAAACTGTTTTTT. This sequence encodes CAWSPMGGTNEKLFF. Full variable domain (missing parts from reference TRBV30 and TRBJ1-4): SQTIHQWPATLVQPVGSPLSLECTVEGTSNPNLYWYRQAAGRGLQLLFYSVGIGQISSEVPQNLSASRPQDRQFILSSKKLLLSDSGFYLCAWSPMGGTNEKLFFGSGTQLSVL.

This clone appeared a single time. The rearrangement joins TRBV19 to TRBJ1-1; 8 nucleotides align to TRBD1. Germline values: CDR1 LNHDA, CDR2 SQIVND (reference sequence). The trim removed 5 bases at V and 5 bases at J, leaving 7 bases unmatched. The CDR3 totals 14 residues. The chain's CDR3 is CASSSGGAHTEAFF. CDR3 sequence (DNA): TGTGCCAGTAGTTCAGGGGGCGCTCATACTGAAGCTTTCTTT. The variable domain in full, completed from reference TRBV19 and TRBJ1-1, reads DGGITQSPKYLFRKEGQNVTLSCEQNLNHDAMYWYRQDPGQGLRLIYYSQIVNDFQKGDIAEGYSVSREKKESFPLTVTSAQKNPTAFYLCASSSGGAHTEAFFGQGTRLTVV.

The table lists this clone with a few counts. The chain uses TRBV7-2 and TRBJ1-5; TRBD1 might be the D (5 bases). This CDR3 has 12 residues. V was trimmed by 5 bases and J by 10 bases, leaving 12 bases between them. Germline V gene sequence: CDR1 SGHTA, CDR2 FQGNSA. In nucleotides, the CDR3 is TGTGCCAGCAGCCGACCGGGGGGACCCCAGCATTTT. It yields the protein CASSRPGGPQHF. Full variable domain (rest looked up from reference TRBV7-2 and TRBJ1-5): GAGVSQSPSNKVTEKGKDVELRCDPISGHTALYWYRQSLGQGLEFLIYFQGNSAPDKSGLPSDRFSAERTGGSVSTLTIQRTQQEDSAVYLCASSRPGGPQHFGDGTRLSIL.

This chain uses TRBV5-4 with TRBJ2-5; TRBD2 agrees at 9 bases. The CDR3 totals 15 residues. V lost 5 bases and J lost 5; bases outside the gene matches: 10. The V gene's germline CDR1 is SGHNT and CDR2 YYREEE (reference sequence). DNA of the CDR3: TGTGCCAGCAGTCTAGCGCGGGGGGGCCGGGAGACCCAGTACTTC. Amino acids: CASSLARGGRETQYF.

The rearrangement links TRBV6-1 to TRBJ1-6; D gene uncertain. This CDR3 is built from 14 residues. Germline assignment: CDR1 MNHNS and CDR2 SASEGT. Trimming cost V 1 base and J 11 bases, with 12 bases left between them. The chain's CDR3 is CASSEVGRRAPLHF. The CDR3 DNA sequence: TGTGCCAGCAGTGAAGTAGGACGGAGGGCACCCCTCCACTTT.

V usage is TRBV7-2 and J usage is TRBJ2-7, with D possibly TRBD2 on 6 matching bases. The CDR3 is 11 residues long. Germline assignment: CDR1 SGHTA and CDR2 FQGNSA. V was trimmed by 4 bases and J by 5 bases, leaving 6 bases between them. The chain's CDR3 is CASSSGDEQYF. In nucleotides, the CDR3 is TGTGCCAGCAGCTCGGGGGACGAGCAGTACTTC. Looking up the rest from reference TRBV7-2 and TRBJ2-7 gives the full variable domain: GAGVSQSPSNKVTEKGKDVELRCDPISGHTALYWYRQSLGQGLEFLIYFQGNSAPDKSGLPSDRFSAERTGGSVSTLTIQRTQQEDSAVYLCASSSGDEQYFGPGTRLTVT.

This sequence joins TRBV5-4 and TRBJ2-7, with 9 bases identical to TRBD2. Germline assignment: CDR1 SGHNT and CDR2 YYREEE (reference sequence). Germline trimming cut 3 bases from V and 3 bases from J; bases unmatched to any gene: 4. The CDR3 contains 14 residues. CDR3: CASSWSGGIYEQYF. CDR3 bases: TGTGCCAGCAGCTGGAGCGGGGGGATCTACGAGCAGTACTTC.

The V and J genes are TRBV3-1 (or the pseudogene TRBV3-2) and TRBJ2-2, with D perhaps given as TRBD1 or TRBD2 (7 bases each). The CDR3 covers 16 residues. V dropped 4 bases and J dropped 7 bases, with 19 bases sitting between them. Germline assignment: CDR1 LGHDT and CDR2 YNNKEL (reference sequence). In DNA, the CDR3 is TGTGCCAGCAGCCCCCCCTGGGCAGGGGGGGACGGGGAGCTGTTTTTT. Translation: CASSPPWAGGDGELFF.

In its sample, this clone was seen a few times. This chain connects TRBV10-2 to TRBJ2-7, with 9 bases aligning to TRBD2. Germline trimming cut 6 bases from V and 0 bases from J; bases unmatched to any gene: 3. CDR1 is WSHSY and CDR2 is SAAADI in the germline V gene. The CDR3 consists of 14 residues. CDR3 coding DNA: TGCGCCAGCAGGACTAGCGGCCTCTCCTACGAGCAGTACTTC. It translates to CASRTSGLSYEQYF.

The chain links TRBV6-5 to TRBJ2-2, with D tentatively TRBD1 (5 bases). The V end was cut by 4 bases, the J end by 6 bases, with 6 bases between. The CDR3 has 12 residues. CDR1 and CDR2 from the germline V gene are MNHEY and SVGAGI. The CDR3 region is CASSWGSGELFF. CDR3 sequence (DNA): TGTGCCAGCAGTTGGGGCTCCGGGGAGCTGTTTTTT.

The CDR3 here is CASSQRGSVYGYTF. In DNA form, the CDR3 reads TGTGCCAGCAGCCAGAGGGGATCGGTCTATGGCTACACCTTC. The V gene is TRBV14, the J gene TRBJ1-2; a weak D match, TRBD1 (5 bases). CDR1 is SGHDN and CDR2 is FVKESK in the germline V gene. The CDR3 is made up of 14 amino acids. Trimming removed 3 bases from V and 4 bases from J, with 12 bases in between.

This chain's CDR3 is CASSLSVGVTDTQYF. CDR3 coding DNA: TGTGCCAGCAGCTTAAGTGTGGGAGTCACAGATACGCAGTATTTT. The gene calls are TRBV7-2 and TRBJ2-3, with D maybe TRBD2 (5 bases). Germline V gene data show CDR1 as SGHTA and CDR2 as FQGNSA. The CDR3 is 15 amino acids. V was cut by 2 bases and J by 2 bases, with 11 bases left in between. Variable domain in full (rest from reference TRBV7-2 and TRBJ2-3): GAGVSQSPSNKVTEKGKDVELRCDPISGHTALYWYRQSLGQGLEFLIYFQGNSAPDKSGLPSDRFSAERTGGSVSTLTIQRTQQEDSAVYLCASSLSVGVTDTQYFGPGTRLTVL.

This sequence joins TRBV30 and TRBJ1-5; 11 nucleotides match TRBD1. V shed 4 bases and J 6 bases; nucleotides not matched to a gene: 5. The CDR3 is 14 amino acids. In germline, CDR1 is GTSNPN, CDR2 SVGIG (reference sequence). The CDR3 bases are TGTGCCTGGACGGACAGGGGGCCCAGTCAGCCCCAGCATTTT. This encodes CAWTDRGPSQPQHF.

The CDR3 coding sequence is TGTGCCAGCAGACCCATAGCGGGGGGGCGAAGTGATACGCAGTATTTT. It is translated as CASRPIAGGRSDTQYF. The chain has TRBV7-9 and TRBJ2-3; TRBD2 matches at 11 bases. Looked up from germline, CDR1 is SEHNR and CDR2 is FQNEAQ (reference sequence). CDR3 length: 16 residues. Trimming at V came to 6 bases and at J to 6 bases, leaving 11 bases not matched to a gene.

In regard to this clone: Other nucleotide sequences from this sample produce the same CDR3. This chain joins TRBV3-1 (or the pseudogene TRBV3-2) and TRBJ2-4; TRBD2 matches 15 bases. CDR3 length: 18 amino acids. Losses at the gene ends were 4 bases for V and 4 bases for J; bases not matched to a gene: 8. CDR1 LGHDT and CDR2 YNNKEL come from the germline V gene (reference sequence). The CDR3 here is CASSPGTSGGLPKNIQYF. CDR3 bases: TGTGCCAGCAGCCCCGGGACTAGCGGGGGGCTACCAAAAAACATTCAGTACTTC.

This clone was found once. The chain links TRBV5-1 to TRBJ1-5, with a weak D call TRBD1 (5 bases). V lost 2 bases and J lost 0, with 15 bases in between. The CDR3 spans 17 residues. The germline CDR1 and CDR2 sequences are SGHRS and YFSETQ. CDR3 amino acids: CASSFNWRGDSNQPQHF. Written as DNA, the CDR3 is TGCGCCAGCAGCTTCAATTGGAGGGGAGATAGCAATCAGCCCCAGCATTTT. Drawing the rest from reference TRBV5-1 and TRBJ1-5, the complete variable domain is KAGVTQTPRYLIKTRGQQVTLSCSPISGHRSVSWYQQTPGQGLQFLFEYFSETQRNKGNFPGRFSGRQFSNSRSEMNVSTLELGDSALYLCASSFNWRGDSNQPQHFGDGTRLSIL.

CDR3 loop: CASSPPGQGETQYF. CDR3 DNA: TGTGCCAGCTCACCACCGGGGCAGGGTGAGACCCAGTACTTC. The J gene is TRBJ2-5, the V gene TRBV18; maybe TRBD1 (5 bases). The CDR3 runs to 14 residues. Germline V gene data show CDR1 as KGHSH and CDR2 as LQKENI. Trimming shortened V by 0 bases and J by 5 bases, and 10 bases separated the two germline ends.